What follows are 27 T cell receptor beta chains derived from one specimen sequenced in a study of Graves' ophthalmopathy and Graves' hyperthyroidism. The TCR beta CDR3 regions underwent amplification from RNA transcripts. Following a first-round RT-PCR that used HTBI primers, a second-round multiplex PCR was carried out. TCRdb called the multiplex PCR reads again in MiXCR, with one record for every CDR3 protein. The sample records about 590,000 distinct CDR3 sequences, under 45% being singletons. Sequencing input: peripheral blood or thyroid tissue (not recorded which). Receptors were obtained from an adult man with Graves' hyperthyroidism.

Turning to this clonotype: No conserved phenylalanine or tryptophan is present at the end of the CDR3, so a read error is the likely explanation. The CDR3 DNA is TGCAGTGCTAGTGATTCGGGACAGTACCTC. It yields the protein CSASDSGQYL. This chain joins TRBV20-1 and TRBJ2-7, with D maybe TRBD2 (5 bases). Trimming took off 3 bases at V and 10 bases at J, with 10 bases between the two ends. Germline CDR1 reads DFQATT; CDR2 reads SNEGSKA (reference sequence). This CDR3 has 10 residues.

This clonotype occurred many times. CDR3 region: CASSEGEGLANQPQHF. The CDR3 nucleotides are TGTGCCAGCAGTGAAGGGGAGGGGCTTGCCAATCAGCCCCAGCATTTT. This chain connects TRBV2 to TRBJ1-5; the D gene is possibly TRBD1 (5 bases). The CDR3 runs to 16 residues. V lost 1 base to trimming and J lost 3 bases, with 13 bases between them. Germline CDR1 SNHLY, CDR2 FYNNEI.

On this clonotype: In this CDR3 the conserved last residue, phenylalanine or tryptophan, is missing, so a read error is likely. Because the CDR3's place on the DNA is in doubt, the DNA is left out and the CDR3 is given as listed by TCRdb. This chain joins TRBV7-7 and TRBJ2-2; the D call TRBD2 from the table was never checked on the DNA. Germline V gene data show CDR1 as SSHAT and CDR2 as FNYEAQ (reference sequence). The CDR3 spans 14 residues, counting both ends. This chain's CDR3 is CASNKTRAHRGAVV.

About this clonotype: Sequence at one end of the junction differs from germline and may be a read error. The chain has TRBV7-2 and TRBJ2-5; possible D gene TRBD2, 5 bases. Germline V gives CDR1 SGHTA, CDR2 FQGNSA. The CDR3 totals 14 residues. The CDR3 coding sequence is TGTACCAGCAGCTTAGGAAGAGGGTTGAAGACTCAGTACTTC. This codes for CTSSLGRGLKTQYF.

Ten or more counts support this clonotype. The gene calls are TRBV7-8 and TRBJ1-3; no clear D gene. The CDR3 has 13 amino acids. Trimming took off 3 bases at V and 3 bases at J, with 6 bases between the two ends. Germline CDR1 reads SGHVS; CDR2 reads FQNEAQ. CDR3 residues: CASSFKVGNTIYF. CDR3 DNA: TGTGCCAGCAGCTTCAAGGTTGGAAACACCATATATTTT.

V is TRBV12-3 or TRBV12-4 and J is TRBJ2-3; D may be TRBD2 (5 bases). The V end lost 6 bases, the J end lost 2 bases, and 12 bases lay between the germline ends. The CDR3 is made up of 14 amino acids. CDR3: CASRRVGSTDTQYF. The CDR3 DNA sequence: TGTGCCAGCAGGCGGGTAGGGTCCACAGATACGCAGTATTTT.

The chain uses TRBV5-4 and TRBJ2-2; D remains ambiguous. Between the trimmed V and J ends, which lost 0 bases and 1 base, there was a span of 13 bases. CDR3 size: 17 residues. CDR1 and CDR2 (germline): SGHNT, YYREEE (reference sequence). The CDR3, as DNA: TGTGCCAGCAGCTTGGGCGGTGCAGGCCTGAACACCGGGGAGCTGTTTTTT. Amino acids: CASSLGGAGLNTGELFF.

J is TRBJ2-3 and V is TRBV7-4, with 14 positions matching TRBD2. J lost 4 bases, V lost 6 bases, and 12 bases had no gene match. The CDR3 loop spans 18 amino acids. The germline V gene has CDR1 SGHVT and CDR2 SQSDAQ. DNA of the CDR3: TGTGCCAGCAGTCACCCGACTAGCGGGAGGGCCGACCCAGATACGCAGTATTTT. Encoded protein: CASSHPTSGRADPDTQYF.

The chain is built from TRBV20-1 and TRBJ2-5; 8 nucleotides align to TRBD1. Germline trimming cut 0 bases from V and 0 bases from J; bases unmatched to any gene: 6. Germline V gives CDR1 DFQATT, CDR2 SNEGSKA (reference sequence). CDR3 length: 16 amino acids. The CDR3 nucleotides are TGCAGTGCTAGAGATGCGAACAGGGGGAACCAAGAGACCCAGTACTTC. Protein product: CSARDANRGNQETQYF.

In DNA form, the CDR3 reads TGTGCCAGCAGTGAGGAGGGGATTGGTGAAAAACTGTTTTTT. This codes for CASSEEGIGEKLFF. V is TRBV2 and J is TRBJ1-4, with D possibly TRBD1 on 5 matching bases. Trimming stripped 3 bases from V and 7 bases from J, with 12 bases between. The CDR3 extends over 14 amino acids. Germline CDR1 is SNHLY and CDR2 is FYNNEI.

DNA for the CDR3: TGTGCCAGCACCAGCGGGGGGGCGAATTCACCCCTCCACTTT. Residues: CASTSGGANSPLHF. J is TRBJ1-6 and V is TRBV7-2; maybe TRBD1 (6 bases). This CDR3 contains 14 residues. The germline V and J ends were trimmed by 7 bases and 7 bases, with 14 bases remaining between them. Germline V lookup: CDR1 SGHTA, CDR2 FQGNSA.

This clonotype was seen many times. The chain combines TRBV15 with TRBJ1-5; D not certain. CDR1 LNHNV and CDR2 YYDKDF come from the germline V gene (reference sequence). With 0 bases removed from V and 7 bases from J, the gap between germline ends came to 7 bases. The CDR3 totals 13 residues. CDR3 nucleotides: TGTGCCACCAGCAGAGATGCTGGCCAGCCCCAGCATTTT. Its protein is CATSRDAGQPQHF.

The rearrangement joins TRBV2 to TRBJ2-5; 9 nucleotides match TRBD1. With 6 bases clipped from V and 6 bases from J, the junction kept 11 bases outside the gene matches. From germline, CDR1 is SNHLY and CDR2 FYNNEI. CDR3 length: 15 amino acids. The CDR3 sequence: CASSGRTGAAKTQYF. CDR3 in DNA: TGTGCCAGCAGCGGACGGACAGGGGCGGCGAAGACCCAGTACTTC. Drawing the rest from reference TRBV2 and TRBJ2-5, the complete variable domain is EPEVTQTPSHQVTQMGQEVILRCVPISNHLYFYWYRQILGQKVEFLVSFYNNEISEKSEIFDDQFSVERPDGSNFTLKIRSTKLEDSAMYFCASSGRTGAAKTQYFGPGTRLLVL.

This clonotype was observed at least ten times. The chain has TRBV5-5 and TRBJ1-5; D might be TRBD1 (5 bases). The germline gives CDR1 SGHKS, CDR2 YYEKEE (reference sequence). This CDR3 spans 16 amino acids. V gave up 0 bases and J gave up 0 bases, with 10 bases separating them. The DNA of the CDR3 is TGTGCCAGCAGCTTGGCCCCGGGGCGTAGCAATCAGCCCCAGCATTTT. Its translation is CASSLAPGRSNQPQHF.

As concerns this clonotype: A single base separates this from a much larger clone, so it may be a read error. The missing conserved phenylalanine or tryptophan at the end of this CDR3 makes a read error likely. The gene calls are TRBV9 and TRBJ1-1; the match to TRBD1 covers 9 bases. Germline CDR1 is SGDLS and CDR2 is YYNGEE. The CDR3 has 15 amino acids. J lost 1 base, V lost 4 bases, and 5 bases had no gene match. CDR3 residues: CASSKQGAGNTEAFL. CDR3 nucleotides: TGTGCCAGCAGCAAACAGGGGGCTGGGAACACTGAAGCTTTCCTT.

V is TRBV2 and J is TRBJ1-5; D is ambiguous. The CDR3 has 15 residues. Germline assignment: CDR1 SNHLY and CDR2 FYNNEI. V lost 0 bases, J lost 0 bases, and 6 bases lay in between. The CDR3, as DNA: TGTGCCAGCAGTGAAGCAGGACTTAGCAATCAGCCCCAGCATTTT. Translated, it gives CASSEAGLSNQPQHF. The variable domain in full, completed from reference TRBV2 and TRBJ1-5, reads EPEVTQTPSHQVTQMGQEVILRCVPISNHLYFYWYRQILGQKVEFLVSFYNNEISEKSEIFDDQFSVERPDGSNFTLKIRSTKLEDSAMYFCASSEAGLSNQPQHFGDGTRLSIL.

This clonotype showed up many times. This chain uses TRBV19 with TRBJ2-7; D is possibly TRBD1 (6 bases). Germline-derived CDR1 and CDR2 are LNHDA and SQIVND (reference sequence). V dropped 3 bases and J dropped 1 base, with 13 bases sitting between them. This CDR3 has 15 amino acids. CDR3 protein: CASSILGAASYEQYF. In nucleotides, the CDR3 is TGTGCCAGTAGTATCCTGGGGGCAGCTTCCTACGAGCAGTACTTC.

This clonotype has a single count. Given a much more abundant clone one base away, this may be a read error. The chain has TRBV7-9 and TRBJ1-1; 8 bases are shared with TRBD1. Germline CDR1 SEHNR, CDR2 FQNEAQ (reference sequence). The CDR3 is 15 amino acids. The CDR3 nucleotides read TGTGCCAGCAGCTGGGGGGACAGGATGAACACTGGAGCTTTCTTT. Encoded protein: CASSWGDRMNTGAFF.

The J gene is TRBJ1-1, the V gene TRBV25-1, with D uncertain. The germline gives CDR1 MGHDK, CDR2 SYGVNS. The V end was cut by 4 bases, the J end by 0 bases, with 12 bases between. CDR3 length: 15 amino acids. In nucleotides, the CDR3 is TGTGCCAGCAGTGCTAGCGGAGTCTTGAACACTGAAGCTTTCTTT. This codes for CASSASGVLNTEAFF.

The chain links TRBV25-1 to TRBJ2-5; tentatively, D is TRBD2 (5 bases). CDR1 is MGHDK and CDR2 is SYGVNS in the germline V gene. The CDR3 is 16 residues long. The V gene lost 8 bases and the J gene lost 0 bases, with 19 bases spanning the gap. CDR3 bases: TGTGCCAGCGGACGACGACGAGCGGAGTACCAAGAGACCCAGTACTTC. It yields the protein CASGRRRAEYQETQYF.

This clonotype was detected a few times. Here the CDR3 reads CASSYSPGQGAREQYF. Written as DNA, the CDR3 is TGTGCCAGCAGTTACTCGCCGGGACAGGGGGCTCGCGAGCAGTACTTC. The rearrangement links TRBV6-5 to TRBJ2-7, with 12 bases identical to TRBD1. CDR1 and CDR2 (germline): MNHEY, SVGAGI. The CDR3 runs 16 residues. The V and J ends lost 0 bases and 6 bases, in that order; junction bases with no gene match: 6.

This clonotype was observed many times. This chain connects TRBV5-8 to TRBJ1-6, with D hard to call. Per the germline V gene, CDR1 is SGHTS and CDR2 is YDEGEE. V shed 4 bases and J shed 9 bases, with 8 bases lying between them. CDR3 length equals 12 residues. CDR3 residues: CASSITSSPLHF. The DNA for the CDR3 is TGTGCCAGCAGCATTACAAGTTCACCCCTCCACTTT.

The chain is built from TRBV20-1 and TRBJ2-7; D perhaps matches TRBD1 (6 bases). V was clipped by 6 bases and J by 5 bases, with 20 bases between them. The CDR3 loop spans 14 amino acids. Per the germline V gene, CDR1 is DFQATT and CDR2 is SNEGSKA (reference sequence). The CDR3 DNA reads as TGCAGTGCCCGAGACGGCAGGGGCCAGGACGAGCAGTACTTC. Protein: CSARDGRGQDEQYF.

This clonotype was seen ten or more times. The chain links TRBV24-1 to TRBJ1-1; 9 positions match TRBD1. The germline gives CDR1 KGHDR, CDR2 SFDVKD. The junction had 0 bases not matched to a gene; V was cut back by 4 bases and J by 4 bases. This CDR3 is built from 13 residues. CDR3 loop: CATSEQGATEAFF. The CDR3 DNA is TGTGCCACCAGTGAACAGGGGGCCACTGAAGCTTTCTTT.

V and J are TRBV27 and TRBJ2-7; 10 nucleotides line up with TRBD2. The V gene end was trimmed by 10 bases and the J gene end by 0 bases; junction bases not matched to a gene: 12. Germline loops: CDR1 MNHEY, CDR2 SMNVEV (reference sequence). The length of the CDR3 is 16 residues. Here the CDR3 DNA reads TGTGCCACCGGGGTCCAACTAGCGGGGATCTCCTACGAGCAGTACTTC. Translated, it gives CATGVQLAGISYEQYF.

This clonotype was seen at least ten times. V gene TRBV12-3 or TRBV12-4 combines with J gene TRBJ1-2; 9 bases map to TRBD1. The CDR3 runs 16 residues. J gave up 4 bases and V 8 bases, and 14 bases lay outside the gene matches. CDR3 sequence: CASALSSGTGFYGYTF. The CDR3 DNA sequence: TGTGCCAGCGCACTTTCCTCCGGGACAGGGTTCTATGGCTACACCTTC.

The chain links TRBV6-5 to TRBJ2-2; D is ambiguous. The V and J ends lost 0 bases and 5 bases respectively, with 10 bases between them. This CDR3 is built from 15 residues. Germline V gives CDR1 MNHEY, CDR2 SVGAGI. The CDR3 region is CASSYSIAPTGELFF. Here the CDR3 DNA reads TGTGCCAGCAGTTACTCGATAGCACCAACCGGGGAGCTGTTTTTT.